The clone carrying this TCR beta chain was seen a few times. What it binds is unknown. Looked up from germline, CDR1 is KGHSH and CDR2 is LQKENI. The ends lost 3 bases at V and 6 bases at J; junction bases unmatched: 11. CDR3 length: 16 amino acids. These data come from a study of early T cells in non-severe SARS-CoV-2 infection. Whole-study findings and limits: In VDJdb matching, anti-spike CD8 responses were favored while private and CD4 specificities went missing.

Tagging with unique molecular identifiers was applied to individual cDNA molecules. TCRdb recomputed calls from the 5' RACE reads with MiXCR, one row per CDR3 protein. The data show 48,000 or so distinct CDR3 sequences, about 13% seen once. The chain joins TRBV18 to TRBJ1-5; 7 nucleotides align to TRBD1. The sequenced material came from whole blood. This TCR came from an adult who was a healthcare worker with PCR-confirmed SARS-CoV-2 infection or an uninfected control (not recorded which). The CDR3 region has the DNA TGTGCCAGCTCACCCCGACAGGGCCAAGGCGGTCAGCCCCAGCATTTT. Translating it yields CASSPRQGQGGQPQHF.